The 31 T cell receptor beta chains in this list originate from one sample, sequenced in a study of cytomegalovirus exposure and HLA in healthy donors. PCR employed 60 Vbeta and 13 Jbeta primers. Using immunoSEQ multiplex PCR, the repertoire was profiled, and TCRdb retains in-frame clones only, with some absent. The sample lists 100,000 to 150,000 clones, 70% to 80% occurring once. The sequencing sample was made of PBMCs. Receptors originate from a woman aged 55-69 years in good health and CMV-seronegative.

This rearrangement joins TRBV2 to TRBJ2-2; TRBD1 is a possible D gene (6 bases). The CDR3 has 15 residues. V was clipped by 6 bases and J by 1 base, with 12 bases between them. Germline CDR1 SNHLY, CDR2 FYNNEI. Written as DNA, the CDR3 is TGTGCCAGCAGCCAGCAGGGGCTGAACACCGGGGAGCTGTTTTTT. This codes for CASSQQGLNTGELFF.

This clone showed up just a few times. This chain connects TRBV28 to TRBJ1-2; 7 bases fit TRBD1. CDR3 length: 13 residues. V was pared by 5 bases and J by 8 bases, with 8 bases of the junction left unmatched. CDR1 MDHEN and CDR2 SYDVKM come from the germline V gene. This chain's CDR3 is CASSAYRGRGYTF. CDR3 bases: TGTGCCAGCAGTGCCTACAGGGGTCGAGGCTACACCTTC.

The chain employs TRBV5-1 and TRBJ2-3, with D possibly matching TRBD1 (6 bases). There are 15 residues in the CDR3. The germline CDR1 and CDR2 sequences are SGHRS and YFSETQ. Trimming took off 0 bases at V and 4 bases at J, with 12 bases between the two ends. The CDR3 bases are TGCGCCAGCAGCTTGGGGGGGCCCCCGCCAGATACGCAGTATTTT. Translating gives CASSLGGPPPDTQYF.

V and J are TRBV9 and TRBJ2-7, with 9 bases identical to TRBD1. V shed 4 bases and J 6 bases; nucleotides not matched to a gene: 8. Germline lookup yields CDR1 SGDLS and CDR2 YYNGEE. The CDR3 is made up of 14 amino acids. The CDR3 region has the DNA TGTGCCAGCAGCTTGGGACAGGGTCTCTCCGAGCAGTACTTC. Protein: CASSLGQGLSEQYF.

V and J are TRBV5-1 and TRBJ2-7; D remains ambiguous. V was clipped by 3 bases and J by 7 bases, with 14 bases between them. Germline V lookup: CDR1 SGHRS, CDR2 YFSETQ. The CDR3 is made up of 13 amino acids. DNA for the CDR3: TGCGCCAGCAGCTCTACTGGGCCCCCTGAGCAGTACTTC. As protein: CASSSTGPPEQYF. The full variable domain, completed using reference TRBV5-1 and TRBJ2-7, is KAGVTQTPRYLIKTRGQQVTLSCSPISGHRSVSWYQQTPGQGLQFLFEYFSETQRNKGNFPGRFSGRQFSNSRSEMNVSTLELGDSALYLCASSSTGPPEQYFGPGTRLTVT.

The J gene is TRBJ2-3, the V gene TRBV7-9; D gene uncertain. Germline V gives CDR1 SEHNR, CDR2 FQNEAQ (reference sequence). The ends were cut back, 6 bases at V and 0 bases at J, with 4 bases in the middle. This CDR3 comprises 12 residues. The DNA for the CDR3 is TGTGCCAGCAGGGCTAGCACAGATACGCAGTATTTT. Encoded protein: CASRASTDTQYF.

The V gene is TRBV7-9, the J gene TRBJ1-2; 8 bases are shared with TRBD1. This CDR3 has 14 residues. V gave up 5 bases and J gave up 3 bases; unmatched junction bases: 5. CDR1 is SEHNR and CDR2 is FQNEAQ in the germline V gene (reference sequence). The chain's CDR3 is CASSDDRGHYGYTF. CDR3 nucleotides: TGTGCCAGCAGCGATGACAGGGGACACTATGGCTACACCTTC.

V gene TRBV19 combines with J gene TRBJ1-2; D not certain. The V and J ends lost 5 bases and 0 bases respectively, with 10 bases between them. CDR3 length: 14 amino acids. Germline CDR1 is LNHDA and CDR2 is SQIVND (reference sequence). The CDR3 spells CASSRSGANYGYTF. DNA for the CDR3: TGTGCCAGTAGTCGCAGCGGAGCTAACTATGGCTACACCTTC.

V gene TRBV10-2 combines with J gene TRBJ1-3; 7 bases are shared with TRBD1. With 5 bases clipped from V and 2 bases from J, the junction kept 3 bases outside the gene matches. Germline V CDR1 and CDR2: WSHSY, SAAADI. There are 14 residues in the CDR3. CDR3 sequence (DNA): TGCGCCAGCAGTCCCGACAGGGCTGGAAACACCATATATTTT. It is translated as CASSPDRAGNTIYF.

The J gene is TRBJ1-1, the V gene TRBV29-1; a weak D match, TRBD1 (6 bases). Looked up from germline, CDR1 is SQVTM and CDR2 is ANQGSEA. This CDR3 comprises 12 residues. Trimming left V 7 bases short and J 8 bases short, with 17 bases between. The CDR3 loop reads CSATPGAVEAFF. The CDR3 DNA follows: TGCAGCGCGACCCCAGGGGCGGTGGAAGCTTTCTTT.

The V call is TRBV2, the J call TRBJ2-1; TRBD2 matches 13 bases. Germline CDR1 SNHLY, CDR2 FYNNEI. V gave up 6 bases and J gave up 10 bases; unmatched junction bases: 9. The CDR3 loop spans 15 amino acids. The CDR3 region is CASRGLGLAGQEQFF. The CDR3 bases are TGTGCCAGCAGAGGCCTGGGACTAGCGGGGCAGGAGCAGTTCTTC. The complete variable domain, with remaining parts taken from reference TRBV2 and TRBJ2-1, reads EPEVTQTPSHQVTQMGQEVILRCVPISNHLYFYWYRQILGQKVEFLVSFYNNEISEKSEIFDDQFSVERPDGSNFTLKIRSTKLEDSAMYFCASRGLGLAGQEQFFGPGTRLTVL.

The chain employs TRBV29-1 and TRBJ2-3, with D possibly TRBD1 on 6 matching bases. Trimming removed 1 base at V and 2 bases at J, with 7 bases between. There are 13 residues in the CDR3. The germline V gene has CDR1 SQVTM and CDR2 ANQGSEA. The DNA of the CDR3 is TGCAGCGTTGAAGGGACAGACACAGATACGCAGTATTTT. As protein: CSVEGTDTDTQYF.

The chain joins TRBV27 to TRBJ1-1; the D is unclear. V lost 5 bases and J lost 4, with 11 bases in between. The CDR3 runs 13 residues. Germline lookup yields CDR1 MNHEY and CDR2 SMNVEV (reference sequence). CDR3 sequence (DNA): TGTGCCAGCAGTCCCCGTGTTTTCACTGAAGCTTTCTTT. This translates into CASSPRVFTEAFF.

The CDR3 sequence: CASSIGTGVDYGYTF. CDR3 DNA: TGTGCCAGTAGTATAGGCACAGGGGTGGACTATGGCTACACCTTC. The V gene is TRBV19, the J gene TRBJ1-2, with 7 positions matching TRBD1. With 1 base clipped from V and 3 bases from J, the junction kept 5 bases outside the gene matches. The CDR3 has 15 amino acids. The germline CDR1 and CDR2 sequences are LNHDA and SQIVND (reference sequence).

The rearrangement links TRBV10-1 to TRBJ2-3; D is unclear. The CDR3 sequence is 14 residues long. Trimming took off 3 bases at V and 3 bases at J, with 10 bases between the two ends. From germline, CDR1 is WNHNN and CDR2 SYGVQD (reference sequence). The CDR3 nucleotides are TGCGCCAGCAGTGAACAGCCCTCGACAGATACGCAGTATTTT. This gives the protein CASSEQPSTDTQYF.

The rearrangement joins TRBV28 to TRBJ2-6, with 7 bases lining up with TRBD2. The CDR3 length is 16 residues. V gave up 4 bases and J gave up 1 base; unmatched junction bases: 4. Germline V lookup: CDR1 MDHEN, CDR2 SYDVKM. The CDR3 sequence is CASSSLRESGANVLTF. The CDR3 region has the DNA TGTGCCAGCAGTTCTTTGCGGGAGTCTGGGGCCAACGTCCTGACTTTC.

CDR3 sequence: CASRPHQGDSSGNTIYF. The CDR3, as DNA: TGTGCCAGTAGACCGCACCAGGGGGACTCCTCTGGAAACACCATATATTTT. The genes are TRBV19 and TRBJ1-3; 7 nucleotides align to TRBD1. V gave up 6 bases and J gave up 0 bases; unmatched junction bases: 11. The CDR3 spans 17 residues. The V gene's germline CDR1 is LNHDA and CDR2 SQIVND (reference sequence).

The J gene is TRBJ1-1, the V gene TRBV5-6, with 8 bases that match TRBD1. Germline-derived CDR1 and CDR2 are SGHDT and YYEEEE. The CDR3 runs 14 residues. With 4 bases clipped from V and 5 bases from J, the junction kept 7 bases outside the gene matches. CDR3 sequence reads: CASSPGQGATEAFF. CDR3 DNA: TGTGCCAGCAGCCCCGGACAGGGAGCGACTGAAGCTTTCTTT.

The chain couples TRBV6-5 to TRBJ2-7; 7 positions match TRBD2. The CDR3 has 14 amino acids. Germline-derived CDR1 and CDR2 are MNHEY and SVGAGI. The junction had 10 bases not matched to a gene; V was cut back by 8 bases and J by 3 bases. The CDR3 spells CASRGSGGLYEQYF. In DNA form, the CDR3 reads TGTGCCAGCCGTGGCTCGGGGGGACTCTACGAGCAGTACTTC.

V is TRBV2 and J is TRBJ2-1, with a tentative D call TRBD2 (6 bases). The CDR3 consists of 17 residues. V lost 6 bases, J lost 2 bases, and 20 bases lay in between. CDR1 is SNHLY, CDR2 FYNNEI, per germline. The CDR3 loop reads CASRNPLAETTYNEQFF. CDR3 coding DNA: TGTGCCAGCAGGAATCCTTTAGCGGAGACTACCTACAATGAGCAGTTCTTC.

This sequence joins TRBV5-4 and TRBJ2-5; 14 bases map to TRBD2. The CDR3 has 16 residues. Germline-derived CDR1 and CDR2 are SGHNT and YYREEE (reference sequence). With 5 bases clipped from V and 5 bases from J, the junction kept 8 bases outside the gene matches. The CDR3 bases are TGTGCCAGCAGTGAAGGGACTAGCGGGAGACGGGAGACCCAGTACTTC. Translated: CASSEGTSGRRETQYF.

The J gene is TRBJ2-7, the V gene TRBV4-1, with a weak D call TRBD2 (5 bases). The V end lost 1 base, the J end lost 6 bases, and 19 bases lay between the germline ends. Germline V gene data show CDR1 as MGHRA and CDR2 as YSYEKL. The length of the CDR3 is 16 residues. The CDR3 DNA reads as TGCGCCAGCAGCCAAGTGAGCGGTCTAGGCCCTTTCGAGCAGTACTTC. Protein: CASSQVSGLGPFEQYF.

The chain has TRBV5-8 and TRBJ1-5; D is unresolved. The germline V gene encodes CDR1 SGHTS and CDR2 YDEGEE. V was pared by 2 bases and J by 2 bases, with 8 bases between. This CDR3 comprises 14 residues. CDR3 nucleotides: TGTGCCAGCAGCTTTGGTAGAGGCAATCAGCCCCAGCATTTT. It encodes CASSFGRGNQPQHF.

The chain joins TRBV7-2 to TRBJ1-3, with a tentative D call TRBD1 (5 bases). CDR1 and CDR2 (germline): SGHTA, FQGNSA. Trimming left V 0 bases short and J 0 bases short, with 9 bases between. The CDR3 extends over 16 amino acids. The CDR3 loop is CASSLAWGYSGNTIYF. The CDR3 DNA reads as TGTGCCAGCAGCTTAGCCTGGGGCTACTCTGGAAACACCATATATTTT.

DNA for the CDR3: TGTGCCAGAAGCCCCGCCGGGAGTTGGCAGTTCTTC. It translates to CARSPAGSWQFF. The V call is TRBV5-3, the J call TRBJ2-1, with a tentative D call TRBD2 (6 bases). TRBV5-3 is filed as an ORF, its function uncertain. V shed 4 bases and J shed 12 bases, with 14 bases lying between them. The CDR3 runs 12 residues.

V and J are TRBV30 and TRBJ2-3; 7 bases agree with TRBD2. In germline, CDR1 is GTSNPN, CDR2 SVGIG (reference sequence). CDR3 size: 12 residues. Trimming cost V 5 bases and J 5 bases; bases outside gene matches: 4. The CDR3: CAWAGDLDTQYF. The DNA of the CDR3 is TGTGCCTGGGCGGGAGATCTAGATACGCAGTATTTT.

The chain carries TRBV11-2 and TRBJ1-2; 7 nucleotides match TRBD1. Germline CDR1 SGHAT, CDR2 FQNNGV. This CDR3 spans 15 amino acids. The V gene end was trimmed by 5 bases and the J gene end by 6 bases; junction bases not matched to a gene: 12. DNA of the CDR3: TGTGCCAGCAGCCTCTGGCACAGGGGTGAGGATGGCTACACCTTC. As protein: CASSLWHRGEDGYTF.

V usage is TRBV10-2 and J usage is TRBJ2-5, with TRBD1 identical over 10 bases. Unmatched junction bases numbered 12, after V lost 6 bases and J lost 5 bases. This CDR3 spans 16 amino acids. Germline lookup yields CDR1 WSHSY and CDR2 SAAADI. CDR3 bases: TGCGCCAGCAGCCGCCGGGACAGGGGTCCTAAGGAGACCCAGTACTTC. Its translation: CASSRRDRGPKETQYF.

The V and J genes are TRBV28 and TRBJ1-5; D is unclear. Per the germline V gene, CDR1 is MDHEN and CDR2 is SYDVKM. The V end lost 3 bases, the J end lost 2 bases, and 2 bases lay between the germline ends. The CDR3 covers 12 residues. CDR3: CASSFGNQPQHF. The CDR3 coding sequence is TGTGCCAGCAGTTTCGGCAATCAGCCCCAGCATTTT.

This clone has only a few counts. V usage is TRBV28 and J usage is TRBJ2-6; D is uncertain. V was pared by 4 bases and J by 1 base, with 17 bases between. This CDR3 comprises 18 residues. Germline V gene sequence: CDR1 MDHEN, CDR2 SYDVKM. CDR3 sequence (DNA): TGTGCCAGCAGTTCCCCTCCCCTAGACCCTTCTGGGGCCAACGTCCTGACTTTC. Amino acid sequence: CASSSPPLDPSGANVLTF. Combining the CDR3 with reference TRBV28 and TRBJ2-6 gives the whole variable domain DVKVTQSSRYLVKRTGEKVFLECVQDMDHENMFWYRQDPGLGLRLIYFSYDVKMKEKGDIPEGYSVSREKKERFSLILESASTNQTSMYLCASSSPPLDPSGANVLTFGAGSRLTVL.

The genes are TRBV5-1 and TRBJ1-2, with TRBD1 matching over 12 bases. CDR1 is SGHRS and CDR2 is YFSETQ in the germline V gene. Losses at the gene ends were 4 bases for V and 8 bases for J; bases not matched to a gene: 6. The CDR3 is 14 amino acids. CDR3 nucleotides: TGCGCCAGCAGCCTGGGACAGGGGGCTGGAGGCTACACCTTC. The encoded protein is CASSLGQGAGGYTF.